Given below is one T cell receptor (beta chain) in context. The sample comes from a study of blood T cell repertoires in COVID-19. The overall study: There were acute and convalescent COVID-19 samples, and they came from the United States, Italy and Spain. PBMCs, B-cell-depleted T cells, or T cells provided the cDNA or gDNA that made up the material.

The CDR3 is made up of 14 amino acids. Trimming at V came to 7 bases and at J to 3 bases, leaving 5 bases not matched to a gene. Germline CDR1 is MNHEY and CDR2 is SVGAGI. In Cohort 3, a recovered donor had either two negative PCRs, clearance, or symptom resolution. Authors' analysis steps: For nucleated cells, counts were estimated from reference gene primer amplification. The data were produced by immunoSEQ multiplex PCR, yet TCRdb's version contains in-frame clones alone and is incomplete. The D gene and trimming were derived from the DNA, and the V and J assignments and clone size from that table. The table shows 250,000 to 350,000 clones, with around 90% occurring only once.

The J gene is TRBJ2-2, the V gene TRBV6-5; TRBD1 matches at 7 bases. This clonotype originated in a woman younger than 30 who had recovered from COVID-19. Sequencing was carried out using PBMCs or T cells enriched from blood (not recorded which). The CDR3, as DNA: TGTGCCAGCAAAAGGGGACAGCACACCGGGGAGCTGTTTTTT. Translation: CASKRGQHTGELFF.